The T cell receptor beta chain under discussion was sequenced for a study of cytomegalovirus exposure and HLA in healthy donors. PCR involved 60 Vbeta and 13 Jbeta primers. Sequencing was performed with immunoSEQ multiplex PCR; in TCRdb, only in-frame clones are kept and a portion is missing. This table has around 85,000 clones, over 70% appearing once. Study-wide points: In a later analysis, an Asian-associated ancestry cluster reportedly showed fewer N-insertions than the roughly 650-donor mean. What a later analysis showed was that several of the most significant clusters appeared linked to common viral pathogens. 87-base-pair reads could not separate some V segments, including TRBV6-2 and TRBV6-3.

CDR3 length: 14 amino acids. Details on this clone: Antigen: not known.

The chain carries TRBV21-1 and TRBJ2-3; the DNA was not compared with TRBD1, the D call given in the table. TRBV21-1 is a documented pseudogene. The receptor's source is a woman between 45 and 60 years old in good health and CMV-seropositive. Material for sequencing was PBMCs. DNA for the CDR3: TGTGCCAGCCAGGGGCCGTCGGCAACAGATACGCAGTATTTT. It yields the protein CASQGPSATDTQYF.